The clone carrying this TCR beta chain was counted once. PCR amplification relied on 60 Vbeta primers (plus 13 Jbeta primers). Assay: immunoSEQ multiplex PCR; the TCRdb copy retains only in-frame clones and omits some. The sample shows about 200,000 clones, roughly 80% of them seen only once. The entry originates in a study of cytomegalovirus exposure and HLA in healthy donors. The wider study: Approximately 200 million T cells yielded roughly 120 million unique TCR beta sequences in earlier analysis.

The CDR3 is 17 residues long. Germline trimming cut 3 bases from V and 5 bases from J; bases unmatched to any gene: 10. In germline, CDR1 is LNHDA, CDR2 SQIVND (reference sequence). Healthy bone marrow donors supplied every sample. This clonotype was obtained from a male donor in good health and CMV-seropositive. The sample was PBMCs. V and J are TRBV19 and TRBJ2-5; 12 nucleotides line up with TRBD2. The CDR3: CASSISRLAGDRETQYF. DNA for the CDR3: TGTGCCAGTAGTATCTCGAGACTAGCGGGGGATCGGGAGACCCAGTACTTC.